Following are 26 T cell receptor beta chains from one sample sequenced in a study of naive and memory T cell subsets (dated by TCRdb to the late 2010s). Library method: UMI-ligation and nested PCR. The sequencer was an Illumina MiSeq. The beta constant-region primer was an equimolar mix of two oligonucleotides covering both TRBC1 and TRBC2. TCRdb reprocessed the public reads (quality trimming at Q25 with fastp, clone calling with MiXCR) and kept in-frame beta chains. One record per CDR3 amino acid sequence lists the most common genes and DNA. The sample includes approximately 89,000 distinct CDR3 sequences, with around 6.5% observed a single time. Around 1.7% of the sample is in the top ten clones. Sequenced sample: central memory CD4+ T cells from blood. This specimen's cell subset or site label, per the study, means: central memory, CD45RA- CD27+. These receptors were obtained from a human donor in good health.

This clonotype was detected ten times or more. The CDR3 DNA reads as TGTGCCACCAGCAGGGCGGGAGGCAGCAGCTACGAGCAGTACTTC. Translating gives CATSRAGGSSYEQYF. V is TRBV15 and J is TRBJ2-7, with 8 bases fitting TRBD2. CDR1 and CDR2 from the germline V gene are LNHNV and YYDKDF (reference sequence). The CDR3 is 15 amino acids. After removal of 3 bases from V and 3 bases from J, the junction contained 7 bases not matched to a gene.

This clonotype was picked up a small number of times. The chain has TRBV29-1 and TRBJ2-1, with 10 bases aligning to TRBD2. This CDR3 region has 17 residues. Germline-derived CDR1 and CDR2 are SQVTM and ANQGSEA. Germline trimming cut 1 base from V and 7 bases from J; bases unmatched to any gene: 13. The CDR3 DNA sequence: TGCAGCGTTGAAGGGGAAGCGGGGGGGCTTCGGATAAATGAGCAGTTCTTC. Protein: CSVEGEAGGLRINEQFF.

This clonotype was observed a few times. This chain links TRBV9 with TRBJ1-1; D is uncertain. Trimming shortened V by 3 bases and J by 0 bases, and 6 bases separated the two germline ends. Germline CDR1 is SGDLS and CDR2 is YYNGEE. CDR3 size: 13 residues. The CDR3: CASSATMNTEAFF. The CDR3 nucleotides read TGTGCCAGCAGCGCGACTATGAACACTGAAGCTTTCTTT.

CDR3 nucleotides: TGCGCCAGCAGCTTGGCCTTGGCTAGCGGACGCACAGATACGCAGTATTTT. This encodes CASSLALASGRTDTQYF. The chain links TRBV5-1 to TRBJ2-3; TRBD2 aligns across 7 bases. The V and J ends lost 0 bases and 1 base, in that order; junction bases with no gene match: 8. The germline gives CDR1 SGHRS, CDR2 YFSETQ. The CDR3 extends over 17 amino acids.

V is TRBV28 and J is TRBJ1-5; D unresolved. This CDR3 is 14 amino acids long. CDR1 is MDHEN, CDR2 SYDVKM, per germline. Trimming shortened V by 2 bases and J by 7 bases, and 12 bases separated the two germline ends. Here the CDR3 reads CASSLLAGPQPQHF. CDR3 DNA sequence: TGTGCCAGCAGTTTACTCGCAGGACCCCAGCCCCAGCATTTT.

This clonotype has a count of ten or more. The chain links TRBV29-1 to TRBJ1-1; TRBD1 agrees at 7 bases. The V and J ends lost 6 bases and 6 bases, in that order; junction bases with no gene match: 10. The germline CDR1 and CDR2 sequences are SQVTM and ANQGSEA. There are 13 residues in the CDR3. The CDR3 reads CSVPGPGGAEAFF. The CDR3 coding sequence is TGCAGCGTCCCGGGCCCAGGGGGAGCTGAAGCTTTCTTT.

This clonotype was counted many times. V usage is TRBV6-1 and J usage is TRBJ2-3; 7 bases are a match to TRBD1. CDR1 and CDR2 (germline): MNHNS, SASEGT. V lost 6 bases to trimming and J lost 0 bases; unmatched junction nucleotides: 3. This CDR3 is built from 14 residues. The CDR3: CASRDRTSTDTQYF. The CDR3 DNA is TGTGCCAGCAGGGACAGGACAAGCACAGATACGCAGTATTTT.

This clonotype was found many times. The V gene is TRBV7-2, the J gene TRBJ2-5, with D perhaps given as TRBD1 or TRBD2 (5 bases each). V gave up 3 bases and J gave up 4 bases, with 15 bases separating them. The CDR3 length is 15 residues. Germline lookup yields CDR1 SGHTA and CDR2 FQGNSA. The CDR3 region has the DNA TGTGCCAGCAGCTTCGGCGGGCAGGGCGGAGAGACCCAGTACTTC. This translates into CASSFGGQGGETQYF.

The rearrangement joins TRBV6-2 or TRBV6-3 to TRBJ2-7; D is ambiguous. V lost 6 bases to trimming and J lost 2 bases, with 8 bases between them. CDR1 and CDR2 from the germline V gene are MNHEY and SVGEGT. This CDR3 spans 12 amino acids. CDR3 residues: CASRTSAYEQYF. CDR3 DNA: TGTGCCAGCAGGACAAGCGCCTACGAGCAGTACTTC.

The rearrangement joins TRBV5-1 to TRBJ2-1; TRBD1 agrees at 10 bases. The CDR3 is 15 amino acids. Germline-derived CDR1 and CDR2 are SGHRS and YFSETQ. The V and J ends lost 4 bases and 2 bases, in that order; junction bases with no gene match: 3. The CDR3, as DNA: TGCGCCAGCAGCCTAGGACAGGGGGCCTACAATGAGCAGTTCTTC. It yields the protein CASSLGQGAYNEQFF.

This clonotype was recorded many times. The chain combines TRBV5-1 with TRBJ2-7; perhaps TRBD2 as D (5 bases). V lost 2 bases and J 2 bases, leaving 8 bases between the germline ends. There are 13 residues in the CDR3. Germline loops: CDR1 SGHRS, CDR2 YFSETQ. This CDR3 is CASSLAETYEQYF. The CDR3 coding sequence is TGCGCCAGCAGCTTAGCGGAGACCTACGAGCAGTACTTC.

This clonotype was seen ten or more times. This sequence joins TRBV6-2 or TRBV6-3 and TRBJ1-1, with a possible D match to TRBD1 (5 bases). This CDR3 comprises 18 residues. The V end lost 0 bases, the J end lost 4 bases, and 21 bases lay between the germline ends. Germline CDR1 is MNHEY and CDR2 is SVGEGT. The CDR3 nucleotides are TGTGCCAGCAGTTACTCTGCCCTCGGGGGAGAAGAGGGCACTGAAGCTTTCTTT. Translating gives CASSYSALGGEEGTEAFF.

There are many counts of this clonotype. The chain is built from TRBV4-1 and TRBJ1-2; D is ambiguous. This CDR3 has 14 residues. V was clipped by 1 base and J by 2 bases, with 8 bases between them. From germline, CDR1 is MGHRA and CDR2 YSYEKL. The CDR3 is CASSQGHQNYGYTF. As DNA, the CDR3 is TGCGCCAGCAGCCAAGGACACCAGAACTATGGCTACACCTTC.

This clonotype was seen repeatedly, ten times or more. CDR3 in DNA: TGTGCCAGCAGTGCACCGGGACAGGGGGCGAGGGGCAATCAGCCCCAGCATTTT. Protein sequence: CASSAPGQGARGNQPQHF. V usage is TRBV28 and J usage is TRBJ1-5, with TRBD1 matching 12 bases. The V and J ends lost 5 bases and 2 bases, in that order; junction bases with no gene match: 10. Germline V gives CDR1 MDHEN, CDR2 SYDVKM. The CDR3 spans 18 residues. Drawing the rest from reference TRBV28 and TRBJ1-5, the complete variable domain is DVKVTQSSRYLVKRTGEKVFLECVQDMDHENMFWYRQDPGLGLRLIYFSYDVKMKEKGDIPEGYSVSREKKERFSLILESASTNQTSMYLCASSAPGQGARGNQPQHFGDGTRLSIL.

This clonotype was seen many times. The V and J genes are TRBV29-1 and TRBJ1-3; no definite D call. Trimming left V 4 bases short and J 6 bases short, with 16 bases between. The CDR3 loop spans 14 amino acids. Germline-derived CDR1 and CDR2 are SQVTM and ANQGSEA. This CDR3 reads CSVVLAGRENTIYF. The CDR3 DNA sequence: TGCAGCGTTGTGTTGGCAGGCCGTGAAAACACCATATATTTT.

This clonotype has more than one count but fewer than ten. V is TRBV7-2 and J is TRBJ2-7; 9 positions agree with TRBD1. V lost 3 bases, J lost 3 bases, and 6 bases stayed unmatched. Germline V CDR1 and CDR2: SGHTA, FQGNSA. The CDR3 spans 15 residues. CDR3 nucleotide sequence: TGTGCCAGCAGCTTCGGGACAGGGCTAGGCTACGAGCAGTACTTC. It yields the protein CASSFGTGLGYEQYF.

This clonotype showed up just a few times. J is TRBJ1-1 and V is TRBV11-1, with unresolved D. The length of the CDR3 is 12 residues. The V and J ends lost 6 bases and 5 bases respectively, with 10 bases between them. In germline, CDR1 is SGHAT, CDR2 FQDESV (reference sequence). As DNA, the CDR3 is TGTGCCAGCAGGGTTGCGGGGACTGAAGCTTTCTTT. Its protein is CASRVAGTEAFF. The variable domain in full, completed from reference TRBV11-1 and TRBJ1-1, reads EAEVAQSPRYKITEKSQAVAFWCDPISGHATLYWYRQILGQGPELLVQFQDESVVDDSQLPKDRFSAERLKGVDSTLKIQPAELGDSAMYLCASRVAGTEAFFGQGTRLTVV.

This clonotype was detected many times. The J gene is TRBJ2-7, the V gene TRBV21-1; the DNA was not used to check the table's D call, TRBD2. TRBV21-1 is marked as a pseudogene. The CDR3 length is 18 residues. For the CDR3, the DNA is TGTGCCAGCAGCAAAGAAAGGACTAGCGGACTGAGCTCCTACGAGCAGTACTTC. Translating gives CASSKERTSGLSSYEQYF.

Many counts were recorded for this clonotype. This chain joins TRBV28 and TRBJ1-4; D gene uncertain. Germline loops: CDR1 MDHEN, CDR2 SYDVKM. V was cut by 4 bases and J by 11 bases, with 14 bases left in between. This CDR3 region has 13 residues. CDR3 in DNA: TGTGCCAGCAGTTCCCCGACGGGCGGGAAACTGTTTTTT. It yields the protein CASSSPTGGKLFF.

This clonotype was counted many times. CDR3 coding DNA: TGTGCCAGCAGAGGGACAGGGGGCTTGTCTGCCGGGGAGCTGTTTTTT. Encoded protein: CASRGTGGLSAGELFF. The rearrangement uses TRBV2 and TRBJ2-2; TRBD1 matches 12 bases. The CDR3 runs 16 residues. The germline V gene encodes CDR1 SNHLY and CDR2 FYNNEI. The J segment lost 6 bases and the V segment lost 6 bases, leaving 8 bases of the junction unmatched.

This clonotype was counted ten times or more. The chain uses TRBV7-2 and TRBJ2-1; 12 bases align to TRBD2. Looked up from germline, CDR1 is SGHTA and CDR2 is FQGNSA. Germline trimming cut 5 bases from V and 2 bases from J; bases unmatched to any gene: 10. The CDR3 covers 18 residues. The DNA for the CDR3 is TGTGCCAGCAGCCGACTAGCGGGGGTAGGATATGCCTACAATGAGCAGTTCTTC. Its translation is CASSRLAGVGYAYNEQFF.

Only a few counts were recorded for this clonotype. The chain combines TRBV14 with TRBJ2-5; the D is unclear. The germline V gene has CDR1 SGHDN and CDR2 FVKESK. V gave up 1 base and J gave up 7 bases, with 13 bases separating them. The CDR3 spans 14 residues. CDR3 DNA sequence: TGTGCCAGCAGCCAAGGTCGCTTCCGAGGGACCCAGTACTTC. Translated: CASSQGRFRGTQYF.

Ten or more counts support this clonotype. V and J are TRBV4-1 and TRBJ2-3; 12 bases fit TRBD2. Trimming removed 0 bases from V and 8 bases from J; junction bases left unmatched: 9. Germline CDR1 is MGHRA and CDR2 is YSYEKL. The length of the CDR3 is 17 residues. In nucleotides, the CDR3 is TGCGCCAGCAGCCAAGAGGCTAGCGGGAGGGCATATGGTACGCAGTATTTT. It yields the protein CASSQEASGRAYGTQYF.

The V call is TRBV7-2, the J call TRBJ2-5, with D tentatively TRBD1 (6 bases). Trimming pared 8 bases from V and 2 bases from J, leaving 12 bases between. CDR1 and CDR2 (germline): SGHTA, FQGNSA. This CDR3 comprises 13 residues. The CDR3 DNA sequence: TGTGCCAGCGGGCGACAGGCACAAGAGACCCAGTACTTC. Protein: CASGRQAQETQYF. Drawing the rest from reference TRBV7-2 and TRBJ2-5, the complete variable domain is GAGVSQSPSNKVTEKGKDVELRCDPISGHTALYWYRQSLGQGLEFLIYFQGNSAPDKSGLPSDRFSAERTGGSVSTLTIQRTQQEDSAVYLCASGRQAQETQYFGPGTRLLVL.

CDR3 sequence reads: CSVSSGSFYNEQFF. CDR3 bases: TGCAGCGTGTCTAGCGGGAGTTTCTACAATGAGCAGTTCTTC. The chain couples TRBV29-1 to TRBJ2-1, with 10 bases fitting TRBD2. This CDR3 region has 14 residues. V trimming: 6 bases; J trimming: 3 bases; junction bases outside the gene matches: 5. Germline V CDR1 and CDR2: SQVTM, ANQGSEA.

Only a few counts were recorded for this clonotype. The rearrangement links TRBV6-5 to TRBJ1-6, with a possible D match to TRBD1 (6 bases). Germline loops: CDR1 MNHEY, CDR2 SVGAGI. CDR3 length: 15 amino acids. Trimming pared 11 bases from V and 0 bases from J, leaving 14 bases between. This CDR3 is CAGGPSSSYNSPLHF. Here the CDR3 DNA reads TGTGCCGGGGGGCCGTCAAGCTCCTATAATTCACCCCTCCACTTT.